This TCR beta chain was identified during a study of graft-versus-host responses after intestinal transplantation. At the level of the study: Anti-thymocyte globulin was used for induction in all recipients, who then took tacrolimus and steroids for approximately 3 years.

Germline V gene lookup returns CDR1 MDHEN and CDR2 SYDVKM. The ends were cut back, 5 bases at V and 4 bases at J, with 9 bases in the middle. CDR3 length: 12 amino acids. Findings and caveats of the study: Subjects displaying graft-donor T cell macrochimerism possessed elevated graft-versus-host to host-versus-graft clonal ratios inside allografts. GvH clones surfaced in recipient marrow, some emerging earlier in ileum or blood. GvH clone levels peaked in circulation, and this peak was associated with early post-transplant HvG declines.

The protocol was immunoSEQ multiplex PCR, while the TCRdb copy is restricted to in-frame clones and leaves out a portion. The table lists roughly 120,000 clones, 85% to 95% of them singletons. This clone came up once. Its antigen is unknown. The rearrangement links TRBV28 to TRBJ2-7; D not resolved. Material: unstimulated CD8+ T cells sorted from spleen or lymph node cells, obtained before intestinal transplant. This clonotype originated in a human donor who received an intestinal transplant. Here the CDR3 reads CASSALAYEQYF. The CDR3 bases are TGTGCCAGCAGTGCCCTTGCTTACGAGCAGTACTTC.